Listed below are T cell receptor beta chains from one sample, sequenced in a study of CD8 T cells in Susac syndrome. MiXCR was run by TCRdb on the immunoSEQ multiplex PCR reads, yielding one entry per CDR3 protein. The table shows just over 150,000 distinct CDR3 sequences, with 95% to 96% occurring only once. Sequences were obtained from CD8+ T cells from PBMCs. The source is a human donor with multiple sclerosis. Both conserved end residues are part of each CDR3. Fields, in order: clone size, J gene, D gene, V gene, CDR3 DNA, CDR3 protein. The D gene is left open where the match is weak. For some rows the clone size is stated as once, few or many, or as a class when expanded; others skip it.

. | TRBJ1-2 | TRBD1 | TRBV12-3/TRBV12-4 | TGTGCCAACGAAAAGATCGACAGGGCGGCTAACTATGGCTACACCTTC | CANEKIDRAANYGYTF
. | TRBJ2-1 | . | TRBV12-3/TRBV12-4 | TGTGCCAGCAGTCACCCCCGGAACAATGAGCAGTTCTTC | CASSHPRNNEQFF
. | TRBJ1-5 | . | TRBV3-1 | TGTGCCAGCAGCCAAGGGAGGGCGCCGGGACCCAATCAGCCCCAGCATTTT | CASSQGRAPGPNQPQHF
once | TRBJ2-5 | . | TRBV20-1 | TGCAGTGCTAGAGATGGGGCAGACCAAGAGACCCAGTACTTC | CSARDGADQETQYF
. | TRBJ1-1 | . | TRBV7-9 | TGTGCCAGCAGCCCGGACGGGGCCGGCACTGAAGCTTTCTTT | CASSPDGAGTEAFF
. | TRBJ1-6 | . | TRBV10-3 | TGTGCCGCCAATGCGGGGGGGCGCGGTAATTCACCCCTCCACTTT | CAANAGGRGNSPLHF
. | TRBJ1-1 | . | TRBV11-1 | TGTGCCAGCAGCTTAGCAAGGCAGGGGACTGAAGCTTTCTTT | CASSLARQGTEAFF
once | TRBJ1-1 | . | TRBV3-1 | TGTGCCAGCAGTAAGCATGAAGCTTTCTTT | CASSKHEAFF
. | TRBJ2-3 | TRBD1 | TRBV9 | TGTGCCAGCAGCGAAGGGGGCCCAGATACGCAGTATTTT | CASSEGGPDTQYF
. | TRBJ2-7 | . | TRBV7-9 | TGTGCCAGCAGCCCTGCGGCCGATCCCCCCTACGAGCAGTACTTC | CASSPAADPPYEQYF
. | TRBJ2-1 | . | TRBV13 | TGTGCCAGCAGCTTAGTACAGACAAACTACCCTCTGTTCTTC | CASSLVQTNYPLFF
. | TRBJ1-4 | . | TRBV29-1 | TGCAGCTCCTCGACCCAGGACGGGGGAAATGAAAAACTGTTTTTT | CSSSTQDGGNEKLFF
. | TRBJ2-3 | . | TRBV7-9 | TGTGCCAGCAGCCCCAGACCCCCTGGGGTGGATACGCAGTATTTT | CASSPRPPGVDTQYF
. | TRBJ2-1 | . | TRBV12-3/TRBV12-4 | TGTGCCAGCAGTTTATTCCCGGGGGGCCCCAACAATGAGCAGTTCTTC | CASSLFPGGPNNEQFF
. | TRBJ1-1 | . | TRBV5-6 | TGTGCCAGCAGGCGGGGGACTGAAGCTTTCTTT | CASRRGTEAFF
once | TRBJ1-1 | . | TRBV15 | TGTGCCACCAGCGATCGGGTTCCGAACACTGAAGCTTTCTTT | CATSDRVPNTEAFF
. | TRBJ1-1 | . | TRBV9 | TGTGCCAGCAGCGTAACCCCAGGGGAAGCTTTCTTT | CASSVTPGEAFF
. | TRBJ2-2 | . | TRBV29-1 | TGCAGCGCTGAGGTGGGAAGGGGGAACACCGGGGAGCTGTTTTTT | CSAEVGRGNTGELFF
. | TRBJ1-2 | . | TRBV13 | TGTGCCAGCAGCTTGAGACTGGTTACAAACTATGGCTACACCTTC | CASSLRLVTNYGYTF
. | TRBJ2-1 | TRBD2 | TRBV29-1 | TGCAGCGGTGGACTAGCGACCTACAATGAGCAGTTCTTC | CSGGLATYNEQFF
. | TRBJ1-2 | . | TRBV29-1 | TGCAGCGTTTATGGGGGGTCGGCGGATGGCTACACCTTC | CSVYGGSADGYTF
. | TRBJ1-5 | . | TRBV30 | TGTGCCTGGAGTGGGGGAACAGGGCTAGGAAATCAGCCCCAGCATTTT | CAWSGGTGLGNQPQHF
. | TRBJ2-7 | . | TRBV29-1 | TGCAGCGTTGAAGTGGGTATGAACTACGAGCAGTACTTC | CSVEVGMNYEQYF
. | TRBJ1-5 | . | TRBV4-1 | TGCGCCAGCAGCCAAGATCCCGGGTCCGGCAATCAGCCCCAGCATTTT | CASSQDPGSGNQPQHF
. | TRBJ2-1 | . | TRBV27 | TGTGCCAGCAAACGAGAAGGTAGCAATGAGCAGTTCTTC | CASKREGSNEQFF
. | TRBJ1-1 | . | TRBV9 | TGTGCCAGCAGCGTAGGGGGCCGGGCCACTGAAGCTTTCTTT | CASSVGGRATEAFF
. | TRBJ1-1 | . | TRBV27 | TGTGCCAGCAGCCCATTGGGGACGCCTGGGTTTGAAGCTTTCTTT | CASSPLGTPGFEAFF
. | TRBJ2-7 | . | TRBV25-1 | TGTGCCAGCAGCCCAGGGGTCGAGCAGTACTTC | CASSPGVEQYF
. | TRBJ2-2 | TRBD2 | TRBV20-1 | TGCAGTGCTAGAGGACTAGCGGGGGAGACGAACACCGGGGAGCTGTTTTTT | CSARGLAGETNTGELFF
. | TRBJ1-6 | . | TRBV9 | TGTGCCAGCAGCGTGGGCGGGGGGGATTCACCCCTCCACTTT | CASSVGGGDSPLHF
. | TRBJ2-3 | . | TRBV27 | TGTGCCAGCAGTTCTGCTAGCACAGATACGCAGTATTTT | CASSSASTDTQYF
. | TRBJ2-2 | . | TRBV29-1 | TGCAGCGTGACAACAGGGAACACCGGGGAGCTGTTTTTT | CSVTTGNTGELFF
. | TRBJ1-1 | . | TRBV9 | TGTGCCAGCAGCACCGCCGGGGCTAACACTGAAGCTTTCTTT | CASSTAGANTEAFF
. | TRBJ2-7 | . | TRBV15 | TGTGCCACCAGCAGAGAAATTGTGACCTCCTACGAGCAGTACTTC | CATSREIVTSYEQYF
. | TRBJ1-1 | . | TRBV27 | TGTGCCAGCAGTGCCGGAGGGGCGGAAGCTTTCTTT | CASSAGGAEAFF
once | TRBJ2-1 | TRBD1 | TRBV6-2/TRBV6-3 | TGTGCCAGCAGTTACGTAGGGGGCACCTACAATGAGCAGTTCTTC | CASSYVGGTYNEQFF
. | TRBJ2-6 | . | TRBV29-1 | TGCAGCGTTGAAGATCGTCCCCAGTCGGGGGCCAACGTCCTGACTTTC | CSVEDRPQSGANVLTF
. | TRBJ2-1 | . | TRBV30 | TGTGCCTGGAGTGTAAACTACAATGAGCAGTTCTTC | CAWSVNYNEQFF
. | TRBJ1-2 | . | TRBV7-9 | TGTGCCAGCAGCGGCGGCAGGCTAAACCCCCTCTATGGCTACACCTTC | CASSGGRLNPLYGYTF
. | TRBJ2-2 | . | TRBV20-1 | TGCAGTGCTAGAGGGGGCCGGGAAGACTTGACCGGGGAGCTGTTTTTT | CSARGGREDLTGELFF
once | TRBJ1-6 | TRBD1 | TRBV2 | TGTGCCAGCTTGCACGGGACAGATAATTCACCCCTCCACTTT | CASLHGTDNSPLHF
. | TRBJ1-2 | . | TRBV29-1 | TGCAGCGTTGAAGAACAAGGAAGGATGGATGGCTACACCTTC | CSVEEQGRMDGYTF
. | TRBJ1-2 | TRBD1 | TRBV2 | TGTGCCAGCGGAGGGGAGACAGGGCCAATAATCGGTGGCTACACCTTC | CASGGETGPIIGGYTF
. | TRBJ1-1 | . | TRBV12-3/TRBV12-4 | TGTGCCAGCAGCGATATAGGGGGGATCAACACTGAAGCTTTCTTT | CASSDIGGINTEAFF
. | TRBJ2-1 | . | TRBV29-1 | TGCAGCGTGATGACAGACTGGTCCTACAATGAGCAGTTCTTC | CSVMTDWSYNEQFF
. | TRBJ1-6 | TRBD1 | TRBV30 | TGTGCCTGGAGACAAAGGACAGGACTTAATTCACCCCTCCACTTT | CAWRQRTGLNSPLHF
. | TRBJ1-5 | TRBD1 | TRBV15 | TGTGCCACCAGCGGGGAGAAGACAGGGAATCAGCCCCAGCATTTT | CATSGEKTGNQPQHF
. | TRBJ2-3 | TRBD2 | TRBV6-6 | TGTGCCAGCACTACAAAGGGCGGGGGGGAAGATACGCAGTATTTT | CASTTKGGGEDTQYF
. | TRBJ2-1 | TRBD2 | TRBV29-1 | TGCAGCTTTACCGGGACTAGCGTCGAAGGTGAGCAGTTCTTC | CSFTGTSVEGEQFF
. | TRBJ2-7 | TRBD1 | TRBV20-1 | TGCAGTGCAGACGACAGGGGAGACTACGAGCAGTACTTC | CSADDRGDYEQYF
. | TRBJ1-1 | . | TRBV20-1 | TGCAGTGCTAGAGATCGTGGGAGGGAGGCGGCTGAAGCTTTCTTT | CSARDRGREAAEAFF
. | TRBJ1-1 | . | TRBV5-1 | TGCGCCAGCAACTGGGACGGTAACACTGAAGCTTTCTTT | CASNWDGNTEAFF
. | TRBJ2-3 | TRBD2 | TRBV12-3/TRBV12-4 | TGTGCCAGCAGTCCTTCCGGGGGGATAGTAGATACGCAGTATTTT | CASSPSGGIVDTQYF
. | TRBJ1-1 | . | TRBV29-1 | TGCAGCGCCTGGACCATGACTGTAAACACTGAAGCTTTCTTT | CSAWTMTVNTEAFF
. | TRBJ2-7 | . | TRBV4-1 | TGCGCCAGCAGCCAAGACTACAACGAGCAGTACTTC | CASSQDYNEQYF
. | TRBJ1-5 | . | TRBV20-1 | TGCAGTGCTAGTACAACAGTTAGCAATCAGCCCCAGCATTTT | CSASTTVSNQPQHF
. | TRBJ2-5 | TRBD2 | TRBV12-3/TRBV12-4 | TGTGCCAGCACCCCGGGGGGACTAGCGGGGGGCCATCAAGAGACCCAGTACTTC | CASTPGGLAGGHQETQYF
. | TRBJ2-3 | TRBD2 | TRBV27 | TGTGCCAGCAGTTTATCCTCTTCACTAGCGGGGACCACAGATACGCAGTATTTT | CASSLSSSLAGTTDTQYF
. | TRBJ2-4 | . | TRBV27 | TGTGCCAGCAGTTTTCTGTCGCCGGGGGACATTCAGTACTTC | CASSFLSPGDIQYF
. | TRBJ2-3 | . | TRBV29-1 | TGCAGCCTGCCGCTAGGGCCCGGCGATACGCAGTATTTT | CSLPLGPGDTQYF